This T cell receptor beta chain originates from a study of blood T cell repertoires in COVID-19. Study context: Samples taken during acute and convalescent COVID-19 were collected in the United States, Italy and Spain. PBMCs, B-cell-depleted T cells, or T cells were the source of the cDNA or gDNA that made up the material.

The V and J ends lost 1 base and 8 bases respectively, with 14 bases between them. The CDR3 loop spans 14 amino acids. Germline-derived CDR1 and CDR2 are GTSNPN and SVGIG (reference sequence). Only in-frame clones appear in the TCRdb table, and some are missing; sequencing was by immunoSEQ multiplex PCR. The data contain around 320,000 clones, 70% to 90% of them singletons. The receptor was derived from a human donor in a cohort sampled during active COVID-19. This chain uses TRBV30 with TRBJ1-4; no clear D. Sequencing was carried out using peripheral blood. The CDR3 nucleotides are TGTGCCTGGAGTGACCGACCCTTGGAGGAAAAACTGTTTTTT. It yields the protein CAWSDRPLEEKLFF.